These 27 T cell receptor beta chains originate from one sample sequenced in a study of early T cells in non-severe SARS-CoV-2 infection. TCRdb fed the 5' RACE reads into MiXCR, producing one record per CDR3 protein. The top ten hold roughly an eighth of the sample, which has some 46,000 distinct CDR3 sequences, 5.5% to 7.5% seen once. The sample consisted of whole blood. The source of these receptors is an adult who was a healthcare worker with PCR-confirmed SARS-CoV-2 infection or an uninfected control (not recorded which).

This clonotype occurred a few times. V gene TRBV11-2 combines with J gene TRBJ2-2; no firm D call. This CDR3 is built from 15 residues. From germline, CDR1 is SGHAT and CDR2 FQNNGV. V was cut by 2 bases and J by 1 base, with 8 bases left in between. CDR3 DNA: TGTGCCAGCAGCTTACGGGCCAAGAACACCGGGGAGCTGTTTTTT. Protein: CASSLRAKNTGELFF.

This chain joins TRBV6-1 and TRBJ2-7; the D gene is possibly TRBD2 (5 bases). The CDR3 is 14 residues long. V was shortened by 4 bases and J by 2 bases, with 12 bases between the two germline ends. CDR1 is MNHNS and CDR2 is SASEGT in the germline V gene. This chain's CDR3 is CASSVAEGPYEQYF. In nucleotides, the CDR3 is TGTGCCAGCAGTGTAGCTGAGGGCCCCTACGAGCAGTACTTC.

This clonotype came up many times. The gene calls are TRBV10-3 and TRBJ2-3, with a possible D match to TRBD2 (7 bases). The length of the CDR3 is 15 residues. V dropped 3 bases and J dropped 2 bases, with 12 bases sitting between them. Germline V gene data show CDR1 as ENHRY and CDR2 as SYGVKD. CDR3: CAISDAGAATDTQYF. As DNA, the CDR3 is TGTGCCATCAGTGACGCGGGGGCGGCCACAGATACGCAGTATTTT.

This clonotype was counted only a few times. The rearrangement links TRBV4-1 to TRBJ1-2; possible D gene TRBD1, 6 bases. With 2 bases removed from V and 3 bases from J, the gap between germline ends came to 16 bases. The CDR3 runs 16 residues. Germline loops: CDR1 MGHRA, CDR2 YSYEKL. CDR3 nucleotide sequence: TGCGCCAGCAGCCAACCGACAGGTCGGGGGGACTATGGCTACACCTTC. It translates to CASSQPTGRGDYGYTF.

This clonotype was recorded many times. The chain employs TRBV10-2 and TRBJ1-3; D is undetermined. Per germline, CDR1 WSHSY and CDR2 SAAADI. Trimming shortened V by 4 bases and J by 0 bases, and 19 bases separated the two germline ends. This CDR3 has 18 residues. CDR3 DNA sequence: TGCGCCAGCAGTGCCGAGTTCCTCGCCTCCGCCTCTGGAAACACCATATATTTT. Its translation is CASSAEFLASASGNTIYF.

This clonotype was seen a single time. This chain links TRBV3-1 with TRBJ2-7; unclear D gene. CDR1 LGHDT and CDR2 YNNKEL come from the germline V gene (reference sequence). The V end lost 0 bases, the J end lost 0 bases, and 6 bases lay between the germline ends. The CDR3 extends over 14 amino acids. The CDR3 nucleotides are TGTGCCAGCAGCCAAGACTACGACTCCTACGAGCAGTACTTC. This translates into CASSQDYDSYEQYF.

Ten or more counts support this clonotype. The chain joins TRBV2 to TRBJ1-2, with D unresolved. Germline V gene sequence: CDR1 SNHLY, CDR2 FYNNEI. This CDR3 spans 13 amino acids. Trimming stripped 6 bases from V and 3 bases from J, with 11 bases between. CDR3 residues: CASSPGQHYGYTF. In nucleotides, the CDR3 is TGTGCCAGCAGCCCTGGGCAGCACTATGGCTACACCTTC.

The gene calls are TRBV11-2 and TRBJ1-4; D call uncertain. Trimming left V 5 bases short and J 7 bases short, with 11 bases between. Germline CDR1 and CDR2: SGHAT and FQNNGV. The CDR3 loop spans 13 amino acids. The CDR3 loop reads CASSATHGEKLFF. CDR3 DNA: TGTGCCAGCAGCGCAACCCACGGTGAAAAACTGTTTTTT.

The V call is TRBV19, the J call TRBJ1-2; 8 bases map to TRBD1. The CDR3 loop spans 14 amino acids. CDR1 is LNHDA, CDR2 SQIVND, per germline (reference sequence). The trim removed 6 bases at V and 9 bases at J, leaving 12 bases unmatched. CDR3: CASRGTGWFESYTF. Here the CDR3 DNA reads TGTGCCAGTAGAGGGACAGGCTGGTTTGAGAGCTACACCTTC. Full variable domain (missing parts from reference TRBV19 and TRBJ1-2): DGGITQSPKYLFRKEGQNVTLSCEQNLNHDAMYWYRQDPGQGLRLIYYSQIVNDFQKGDIAEGYSVSREKKESFPLTVTSAQKNPTAFYLCASRGTGWFESYTFGSGTRLTVV.

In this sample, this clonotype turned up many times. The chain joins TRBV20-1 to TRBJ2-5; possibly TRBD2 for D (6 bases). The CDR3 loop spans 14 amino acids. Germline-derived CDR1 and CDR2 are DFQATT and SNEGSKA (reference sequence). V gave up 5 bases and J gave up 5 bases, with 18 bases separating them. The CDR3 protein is CSALRLEKGETQYF. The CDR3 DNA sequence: TGCAGTGCTTTACGACTAGAAAAAGGGGAGACCCAGTACTTC.

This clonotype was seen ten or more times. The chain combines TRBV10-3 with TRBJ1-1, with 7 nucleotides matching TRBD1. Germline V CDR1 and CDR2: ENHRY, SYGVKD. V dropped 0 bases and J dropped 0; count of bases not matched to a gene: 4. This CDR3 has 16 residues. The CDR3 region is CAISESGGTLNTEAFF. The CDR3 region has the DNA TGTGCCATCAGTGAGTCAGGGGGCACCCTGAACACTGAAGCTTTCTTT.

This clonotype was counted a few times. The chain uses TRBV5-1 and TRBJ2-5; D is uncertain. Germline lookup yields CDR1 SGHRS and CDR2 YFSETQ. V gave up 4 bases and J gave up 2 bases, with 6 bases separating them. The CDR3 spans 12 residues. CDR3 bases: TGCGCCAGCAGCATCTTACAAGAGACCCAGTACTTC. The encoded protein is CASSILQETQYF.

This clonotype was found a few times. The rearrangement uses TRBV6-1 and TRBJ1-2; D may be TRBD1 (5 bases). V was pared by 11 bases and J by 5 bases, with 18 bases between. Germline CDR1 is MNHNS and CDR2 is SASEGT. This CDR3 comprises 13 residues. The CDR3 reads CAGLGWGEYGYTF. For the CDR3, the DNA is TGTGCCGGGCTTGGTTGGGGGGAGTATGGCTACACCTTC.

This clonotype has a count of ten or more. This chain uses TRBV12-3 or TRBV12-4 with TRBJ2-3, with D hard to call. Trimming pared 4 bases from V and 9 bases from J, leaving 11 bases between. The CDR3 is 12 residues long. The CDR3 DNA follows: TGTGCCAGCAGTTCAGCCGGAGCGACGCAGTATTTT. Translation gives CASSSAGATQYF.

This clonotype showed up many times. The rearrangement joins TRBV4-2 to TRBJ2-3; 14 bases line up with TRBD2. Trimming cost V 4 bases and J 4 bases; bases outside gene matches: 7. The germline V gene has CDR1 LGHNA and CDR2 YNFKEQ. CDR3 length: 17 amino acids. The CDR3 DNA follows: TGTGCCAGCAGCCCCGGGACTAGCGGGGGAGGCGCAGATACGCAGTATTTT. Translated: CASSPGTSGGGADTQYF.

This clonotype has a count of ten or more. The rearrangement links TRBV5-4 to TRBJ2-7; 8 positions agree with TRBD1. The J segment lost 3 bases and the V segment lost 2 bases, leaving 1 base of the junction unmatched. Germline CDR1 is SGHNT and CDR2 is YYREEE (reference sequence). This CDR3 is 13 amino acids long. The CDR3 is CASSLTGGYEQYF. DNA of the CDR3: TGTGCCAGCAGCTTAACAGGGGGCTACGAGCAGTACTTC. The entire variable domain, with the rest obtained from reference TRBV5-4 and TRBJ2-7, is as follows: ETGVTQSPTHLIKTRGQQVTLRCSSQSGHNTVSWYQQALGQGPQFIFQYYREEENGRGNFPPRFSGLQFPNYSSELNVNALELDDSALYLCASSLTGGYEQYFGPGTRLTVT.

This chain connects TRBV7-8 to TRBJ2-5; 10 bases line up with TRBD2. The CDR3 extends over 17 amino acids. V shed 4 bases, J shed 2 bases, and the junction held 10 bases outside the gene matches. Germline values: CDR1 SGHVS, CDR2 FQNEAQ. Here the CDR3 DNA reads TGTGCCAGCAGCTCACCATTAGCGGGGGGAGGACAAGAGACCCAGTACTTC. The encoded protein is CASSSPLAGGGQETQYF.

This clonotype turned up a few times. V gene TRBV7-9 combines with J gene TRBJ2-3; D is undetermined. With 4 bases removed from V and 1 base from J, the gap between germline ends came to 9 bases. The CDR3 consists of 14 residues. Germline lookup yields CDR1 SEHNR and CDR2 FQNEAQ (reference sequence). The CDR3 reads CASSSLGRTDTQYF. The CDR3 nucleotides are TGTGCCAGCAGCTCTCTGGGCCGCACAGATACGCAGTATTTT.

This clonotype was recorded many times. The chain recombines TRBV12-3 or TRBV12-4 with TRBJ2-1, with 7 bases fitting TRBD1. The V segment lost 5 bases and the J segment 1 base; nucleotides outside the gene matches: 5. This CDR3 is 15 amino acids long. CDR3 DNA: TGTGCCAGCAGTGAAACAGGGGCGTCCTACAATGAGCAGTTCTTC. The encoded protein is CASSETGASYNEQFF.

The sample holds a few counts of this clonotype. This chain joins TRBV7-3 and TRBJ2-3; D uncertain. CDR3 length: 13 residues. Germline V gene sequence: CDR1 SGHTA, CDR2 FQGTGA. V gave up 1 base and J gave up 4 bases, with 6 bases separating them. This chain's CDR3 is CASSLIPADTQYF. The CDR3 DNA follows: TGTGCCAGCAGCTTAATTCCTGCAGATACGCAGTATTTT.

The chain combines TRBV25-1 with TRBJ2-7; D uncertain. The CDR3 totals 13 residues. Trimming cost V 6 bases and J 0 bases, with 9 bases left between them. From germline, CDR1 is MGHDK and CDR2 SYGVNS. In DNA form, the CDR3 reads TGTGCCAGCAGGGGATCTAGCTCCTACGAGCAGTACTTC. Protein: CASRGSSSYEQYF.

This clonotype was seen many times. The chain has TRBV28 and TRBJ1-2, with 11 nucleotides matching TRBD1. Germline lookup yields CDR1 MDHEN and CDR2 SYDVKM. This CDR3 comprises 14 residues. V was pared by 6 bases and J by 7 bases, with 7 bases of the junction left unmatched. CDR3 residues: CASRTTGQGGGYTF. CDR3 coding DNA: TGTGCCAGCAGGACTACGGGACAGGGGGGTGGCTACACCTTC.

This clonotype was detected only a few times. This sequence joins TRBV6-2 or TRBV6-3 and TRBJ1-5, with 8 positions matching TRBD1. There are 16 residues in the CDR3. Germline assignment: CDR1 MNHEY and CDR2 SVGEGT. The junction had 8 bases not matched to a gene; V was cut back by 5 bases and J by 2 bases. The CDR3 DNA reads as TGTGCCAGCAGTCAGGGGGCCTTATTTGGCAATCAGCCCCAGCATTTT. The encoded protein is CASSQGALFGNQPQHF.

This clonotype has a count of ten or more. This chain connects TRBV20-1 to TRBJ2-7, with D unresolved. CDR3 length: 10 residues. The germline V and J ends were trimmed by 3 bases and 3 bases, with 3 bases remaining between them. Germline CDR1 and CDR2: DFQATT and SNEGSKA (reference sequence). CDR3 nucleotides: TGCAGTGCTAGCGACTACGAGCAGTACTTC. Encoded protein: CSASDYEQYF.

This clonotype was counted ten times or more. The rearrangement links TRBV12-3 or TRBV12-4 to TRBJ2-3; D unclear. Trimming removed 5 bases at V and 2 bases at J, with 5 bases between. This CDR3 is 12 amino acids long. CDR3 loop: CASSRYTDTQYF. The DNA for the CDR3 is TGTGCCAGCAGTCGGTACACAGATACGCAGTATTTT.

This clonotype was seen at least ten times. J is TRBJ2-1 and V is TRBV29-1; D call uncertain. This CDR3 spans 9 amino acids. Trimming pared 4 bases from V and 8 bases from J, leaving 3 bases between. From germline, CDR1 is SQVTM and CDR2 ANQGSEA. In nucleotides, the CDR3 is TGCAGCGTTGGGGATGAGCAGTTCTTC. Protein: CSVGDEQFF.

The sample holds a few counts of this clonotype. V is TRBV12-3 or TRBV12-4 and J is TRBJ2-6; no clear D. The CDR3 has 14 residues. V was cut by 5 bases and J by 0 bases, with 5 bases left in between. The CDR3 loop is CASSQDSGANVLTF. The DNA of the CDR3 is TGTGCCAGCAGTCAGGACTCTGGGGCCAACGTCCTGACTTTC.